The entry below describes one TCR beta chain. Its specificity is not known. Healthy Caucasians were all of the donors. A universal primer site came from template switching; cDNA carried unique molecular identifiers. TCRdb analysed the 5' RACE reads with MiXCR anew, one entry per CDR3 protein. This repertoire shows 260,000 or so distinct CDR3 sequences, approximately 7.9% found once; its top ten account for around 5.4%. The entry originates in a study of identical twins. Study-wide points: Twins showed weaker excess sharing in their beta out-of-frame sequences. Memory repertoires lacked the insertion deficit that abundant cord blood beta clonotypes showed.

In germline, CDR1 is LGHDT, CDR2 YNNKEL (reference sequence). CDR3 size: 13 residues. V was shortened by 4 bases and J by 2 bases, with 8 bases between the two germline ends. The data were also submitted as part of a second study, on yellow fever vaccine responses in identical twins.

V and J are TRBV3-1 and TRBJ2-5; the D gene could be TRBD1 or TRBD2 (5 bases each). The sequenced sample consisted of CD8+ T cells sorted from blood. The sequence was obtained from a woman under 30 in good health. The CDR3 is CASSLGTQETQYF. Here the CDR3 DNA reads TGTGCCAGCAGCCTCGGGACGCAAGAGACCCAGTACTTC.